This T cell receptor beta chain was captured in a study of blood T cell repertoires in COVID-19. Across the study: PBMCs, B-cell-depleted T cells, or T cells were the source of the cDNA or gDNA that made up the material.

The CDR3 length is 13 residues. Germline lookup yields CDR1 WSHSY and CDR2 SAAADI. V was clipped by 7 bases and J by 8 bases; unmatched bases: 6. The protocol was immunoSEQ multiplex PCR, while the TCRdb copy is restricted to in-frame clones and leaves out a portion. There are 70,000 to 75,000 clones in the sample; roughly 85% occur only once, and about 4.6% lies in the top ten. This chain links TRBV10-2 with TRBJ2-1; 9 bases fit TRBD2. Specimen: peripheral blood. The sequence came from a human donor in a cohort sampled during active COVID-19. DNA of the CDR3: TGCGCCAGCATGGGACTAGCTAGTCATGAGCAGTTCTTC. Translation: CASMGLASHEQFF.